Following are 17 T cell receptor beta chains from one sample sequenced in a study of blood T cell repertoires in COVID-19 (dated by TCRdb to 2020 to 2021). The library was prepared using the immunoSEQ multiplex PCR assay. TCRdb carries this immuneACCESS record with in-frame sequences only. Its versions omit some clonotypes, under half of them owing to an unresolved V gene in the studies checked, with the rest unexplained. Present in this sample are 270,000 or so clones, 75% to 90% of which were seen just once. Around 4.6% of the sample comes from the top ten. Source material: peripheral blood. All receptors come from a woman in her thirties or forties who had recovered from COVID-19.

This clone occurred a few times. The V call is TRBV4-1, the J call TRBJ2-2, with 9 positions matching TRBD2. The V and J ends lost 0 bases and 6 bases, in that order; junction bases with no gene match: 5. This CDR3 spans 16 amino acids. Per the germline V gene, CDR1 is MGHRA and CDR2 is YSYEKL. The CDR3 DNA follows: TGCGCCAGCAGCCAAGATTGGCTAGCGGGGCCCGGGGAGCTGTTTTTT. The encoded protein is CASSQDWLAGPGELFF.

V and J are TRBV9 and TRBJ2-3; 8 positions agree with TRBD2. J was trimmed by 1 base and V by 3 bases; bases with no gene match: 7. The CDR3 is made up of 16 amino acids. The germline V gene encodes CDR1 SGDLS and CDR2 YYNGEE. CDR3 protein: CASSANSGEGTDTQYF. The CDR3 nucleotides read TGTGCCAGCAGCGCCAATAGCGGGGAAGGCACAGATACGCAGTATTTT.

The V call is TRBV27, the J call TRBJ1-2, with D unresolved. Trimming shortened V by 1 base and J by 2 bases, and 17 bases separated the two germline ends. Per germline, CDR1 MNHEY and CDR2 SMNVEV (reference sequence). This CDR3 has 17 residues. The CDR3 protein is CASSLYGPTESNYGYTF. The CDR3 region has the DNA TGTGCCAGCAGTTTATATGGGCCTACAGAGAGCAACTATGGCTACACCTTC.

This clone was found once. V gene TRBV19 combines with J gene TRBJ1-1; 7 nucleotides agree with TRBD1. This CDR3 region has 15 residues. Unmatched junction bases numbered 9, after V lost 3 bases and J lost 5 bases. Germline V gene sequence: CDR1 LNHDA, CDR2 SQIVND (reference sequence). DNA of the CDR3: TGTGCCAGTAGTATCTCGTTAGGGGGCGGGACTGAAGCTTTCTTT. This encodes CASSISLGGGTEAFF.

This rearrangement joins TRBV11-2 to TRBJ2-7, with 9 bases aligning to TRBD2. The germline V gene encodes CDR1 SGHAT and CDR2 FQNNGV. This CDR3 contains 14 residues. The V and J ends lost 1 base and 3 bases, in that order; junction bases with no gene match: 1. CDR3 in DNA: TGTGCCAGCAGCTTAGGACTAGCGGTCTACGAGCAGTACGTC. Amino acids: CASSLGLAVYEQYV.

The V gene is TRBV18, the J gene TRBJ2-2; D uncertain. CDR3 length: 13 residues. Trimming pared 3 bases from V and 7 bases from J, leaving 9 bases between. Germline V gives CDR1 KGHSH, CDR2 LQKENI. The CDR3 loop is CASSPYRDGELFF. CDR3 nucleotide sequence: TGTGCCAGCTCACCTTATCGAGACGGGGAGCTGTTTTTT.

This clone was counted only a few times. V and J are TRBV28 and TRBJ2-5; tentative D call: TRBD1 (6 bases). Germline V gene data show CDR1 as MDHEN and CDR2 as SYDVKM. With 6 bases removed from V and 2 bases from J, the gap between germline ends came to 7 bases. The CDR3 has 12 amino acids. The CDR3 loop is CASRQGQETQYF. CDR3 in DNA: TGTGCCAGCAGACAGGGTCAAGAGACCCAGTACTTC.

A single count supports this clone. The chain uses TRBV6-1 and TRBJ1-1, with 9 nucleotides matching TRBD1. V lost 2 bases, J lost 11 bases, and 12 bases stayed unmatched. CDR1 MNHNS and CDR2 SASEGT come from the germline V gene. The CDR3 sequence is 15 residues long. The CDR3: CASSELTGQGGKAFF. CDR3 sequence (DNA): TGTGCCAGCAGTGAACTTACGGGACAGGGAGGTAAGGCTTTCTTT.

This chain uses TRBV7-9 with TRBJ2-5, with D maybe TRBD2 (5 bases). Germline V gene lookup returns CDR1 SEHNR and CDR2 FQNEAQ (reference sequence). V was cut by 7 bases and J by 2 bases, with 14 bases left in between. The CDR3 is made up of 14 amino acids. The CDR3 here is CASKIGVYQETQYF. DNA of the CDR3: TGTGCCAGCAAGATCGGGGTGTATCAAGAGACCCAGTACTTC.

The rearrangement joins TRBV9 to TRBJ2-2; TRBD2 aligns across 11 bases. Germline CDR1 is SGDLS and CDR2 is YYNGEE. The CDR3 extends over 16 amino acids. J was trimmed by 4 bases and V by 5 bases; bases with no gene match: 7. The CDR3 nucleotides read TGTGCCAGCAGTCCAGGACTAGCGGGTACCACCGGGGAGCTGTTTTTT. This sequence encodes CASSPGLAGTTGELFF. Looking up the rest from reference TRBV9 and TRBJ2-2 gives the full variable domain: DSGVTQTPKHLITATGQRVTLRCSPRSGDLSVYWYQQSLDQGLQFLIQYYNGEERAKGNILERFSAQQFPDLHSELNLSSLELGDSALYFCASSPGLAGTTGELFFGEGSRLTVL.

This sequence joins TRBV27 and TRBJ2-1; D is unclear. This CDR3 has 12 amino acids. The V end was cut by 2 bases, the J end by 3 bases, with 2 bases between. Germline loops: CDR1 MNHEY, CDR2 SMNVEV (reference sequence). CDR3 coding DNA: TGTGCCAGCAGTTTACGCTACAATGAGCAGTTCTTC. As protein: CASSLRYNEQFF.

This chain uses TRBV28 with TRBJ1-5; D is perhaps TRBD1 (6 bases). CDR1 is MDHEN, CDR2 SYDVKM, per germline. This CDR3 region has 17 residues. Between the trimmed V and J ends, which lost 6 bases and 6 bases, there was a span of 24 bases. CDR3 sequence reads: CASRPKNRVRVRQPQHF. CDR3 sequence (DNA): TGTGCCAGCAGACCTAAAAACAGGGTTCGGGTTCGTCAGCCCCAGCATTTT.

The J gene is TRBJ1-6, the V gene TRBV6-4; TRBD1 might be the D (6 bases). The CDR3 loop spans 13 amino acids. Trimming left V 3 bases short and J 8 bases short, with 8 bases between. Germline V gene data show CDR1 as MRHNA and CDR2 as SNTAGT. As DNA, the CDR3 is TGTGCCAGCAGTGAGGACAGCTATTCACCCCTCCACTTT. It codes for CASSEDSYSPLHF.

The chain uses TRBV24-1 and TRBJ1-4; TRBD1 matches 11 bases. After removal of 9 bases from V and 4 bases from J, the junction contained 12 bases not matched to a gene. CDR1 KGHDR and CDR2 SFDVKD come from the germline V gene. This CDR3 has 17 amino acids. The CDR3 DNA follows: TGTGCCACCGGGGATGGACAGGGGGCGACTCGTAATGAAAAACTGTTTTTT. This encodes CATGDGQGATRNEKLFF.

The chain uses TRBV5-1 and TRBJ2-5, with TRBD2 matching over 10 bases. The germline V gene has CDR1 SGHRS and CDR2 YFSETQ. V trimming: 4 bases; J trimming: 2 bases; junction bases outside the gene matches: 14. The CDR3 length is 18 residues. CDR3 sequence reads: CASSPGGLAGVKQETQYF. DNA of the CDR3: TGCGCCAGCAGCCCCGGGGGGCTAGCGGGGGTCAAACAAGAGACCCAGTACTTC.

The CDR3 DNA reads as TGTGCCAGTAGTATCGGACAGGGGCTTGGCAATCAGCCCCAGCATTTT. The encoded protein is CASSIGQGLGNQPQHF. The rearrangement uses TRBV19 and TRBJ1-5; 9 bases are shared with TRBD1. The germline V gene has CDR1 LNHDA and CDR2 SQIVND (reference sequence). The J segment lost 2 bases and the V segment lost 3 bases, leaving 5 bases of the junction unmatched. The CDR3 has 16 residues.

The rearrangement links TRBV7-8 to TRBJ2-3; 9 bases match TRBD2. The CDR3 runs 17 residues. Germline trimming cut 4 bases from V and 5 bases from J; bases unmatched to any gene: 13. Germline V lookup: CDR1 SGHVS, CDR2 FQNEAQ. Written as DNA, the CDR3 is TGTGCCAGCAGCTCGAATAGCGGGAGTCTCGGAGGAGATACGCAGTATTTT. Its protein is CASSSNSGSLGGDTQYF.